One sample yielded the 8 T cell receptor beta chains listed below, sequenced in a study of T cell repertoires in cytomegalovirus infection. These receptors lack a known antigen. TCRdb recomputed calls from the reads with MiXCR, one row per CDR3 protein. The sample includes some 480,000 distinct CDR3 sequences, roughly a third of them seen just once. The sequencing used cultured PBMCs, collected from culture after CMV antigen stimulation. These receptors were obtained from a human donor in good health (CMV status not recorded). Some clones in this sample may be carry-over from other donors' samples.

The chain's CDR3 is CASIHGQGTSYEQYF. As DNA, the CDR3 is TGTGCCAGCATTCACGGACAGGGAACCTCCTACGAGCAGTACTTC. This chain connects TRBV6-6 to TRBJ2-7; 8 nucleotides align to TRBD1. Per germline, CDR1 MNHNY and CDR2 SVGAGI (reference sequence). This CDR3 has 15 residues. Trimming took 7 bases from V and 0 from J; bases not matched to a gene: 8.

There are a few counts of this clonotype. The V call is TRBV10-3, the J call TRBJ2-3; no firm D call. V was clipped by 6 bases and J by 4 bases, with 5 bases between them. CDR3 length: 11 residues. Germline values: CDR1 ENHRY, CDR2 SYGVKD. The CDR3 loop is CAIRLADTQYF. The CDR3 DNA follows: TGTGCCATCAGATTAGCAGATACGCAGTATTTT.

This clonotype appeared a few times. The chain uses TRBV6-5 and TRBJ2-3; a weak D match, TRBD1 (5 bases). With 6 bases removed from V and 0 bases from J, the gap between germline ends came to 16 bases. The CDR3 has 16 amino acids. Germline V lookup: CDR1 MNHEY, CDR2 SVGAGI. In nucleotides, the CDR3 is TGTGCCAGCAGGCAGGGCCCAGTGGGCAGCACAGATACGCAGTATTTT. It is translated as CASRQGPVGSTDTQYF.

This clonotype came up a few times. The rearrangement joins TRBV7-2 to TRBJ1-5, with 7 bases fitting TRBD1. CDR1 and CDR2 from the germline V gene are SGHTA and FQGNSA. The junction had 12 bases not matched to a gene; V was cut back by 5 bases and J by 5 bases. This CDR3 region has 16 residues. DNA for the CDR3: TGTGCCAGCAGCCCGAGGGTAGGGGGCTGGGATCAGCCCCAGCATTTT. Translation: CASSPRVGGWDQPQHF.

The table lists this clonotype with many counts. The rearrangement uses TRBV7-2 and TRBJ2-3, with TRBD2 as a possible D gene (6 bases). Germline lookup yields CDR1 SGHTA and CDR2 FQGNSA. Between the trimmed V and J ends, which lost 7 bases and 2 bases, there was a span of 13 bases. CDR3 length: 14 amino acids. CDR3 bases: TGTGCCAGCACGACTAGGAAGACCACAGATACGCAGTATTTT. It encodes CASTTRKTTDTQYF.

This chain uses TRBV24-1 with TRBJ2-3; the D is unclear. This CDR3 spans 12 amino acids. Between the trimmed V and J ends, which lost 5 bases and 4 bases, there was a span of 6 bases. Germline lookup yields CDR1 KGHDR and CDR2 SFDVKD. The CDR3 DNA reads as TGTGCCACCAGTGGGAGAGCAGATACGCAGTATTTT. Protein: CATSGRADTQYF.

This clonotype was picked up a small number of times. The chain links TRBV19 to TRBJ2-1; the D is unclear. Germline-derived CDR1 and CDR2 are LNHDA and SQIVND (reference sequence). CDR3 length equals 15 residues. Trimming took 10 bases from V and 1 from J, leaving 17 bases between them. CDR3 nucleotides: TGTGCCACTGGGCGGTCGTGGGGATCCTACAATGAGCAGTTCTTC. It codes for CATGRSWGSYNEQFF.

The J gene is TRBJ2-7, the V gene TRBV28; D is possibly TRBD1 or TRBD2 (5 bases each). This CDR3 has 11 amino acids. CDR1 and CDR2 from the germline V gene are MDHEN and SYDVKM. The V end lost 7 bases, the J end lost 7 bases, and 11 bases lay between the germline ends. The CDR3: CASILGAEQYF. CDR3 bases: TGTGCCAGCATCCTCGGGGCAGAGCAGTACTTC.